Listed below are T cell receptor beta chains from one sample, sequenced in a study of T-cell memory formation after mild COVID-19. TCRdb analysed the 5' RACE reads with MiXCR anew, one entry per CDR3 protein. The sample contains some 410,000 distinct CDR3 sequences, under 25% of which appear only once. Sequencing was performed on PBMCs or a T cell subset sorted from them (not recorded which). These receptors were obtained from an adult woman who had mild COVID-19 (a few samples of this study predate the infection). Cell type and time point are not known. CDR3s include the opening cysteine and the closing phenylalanine or tryptophan. The order of the fields is D gene, V gene, clone size, J gene, CDR3 DNA, CDR3 protein. A D gene is named only where the DNA matches it firmly. Clone size is stated in some rows and not others, as once, few, many or a class when expanded.

>TRBD1|TRBV20-1|once|TRBJ2-7
TGCAGTGCTAGACCTACGAGGGACAGGGGAACCTACGAGCAGTACTTC
CSARPTRDRGTYEQYF
>.|TRBV7-8|.|TRBJ1-1
TGTGCCAGCAGCCGCGGTGGGGTCAAGCAAGCTTTCTTT
CASSRGGVKQAFF
>TRBD1|TRBV24-1|.|TRBJ2-3
TGTGCCACCAGTGGGGACAGGGAGGCGGTAAAAGATACGCAGTATTTT
CATSGDREAVKDTQYF
>.|TRBV7-8|few|TRBJ2-5
TGTGCCAGCAGCCCAGACCTGCTTACCGAGTACTTC
CASSPDLLTEYF
>.|TRBV9|few|TRBJ2-3
TGTGCCAGCAGCGTAACGTTTAGAGCAGATACGCAGTATTTT
CASSVTFRADTQYF
>.|TRBV5-5|few|TRBJ2-1
TGTGCCAGCAGCCTGGACAGTTGGGCCAGTGAGCAGTTCTTC
CASSLDSWASEQFF
>.|TRBV5-5|few|TRBJ2-3
TGTGCCAGCAGTCGGACCGATAGCACAGATACGCAGTATTTT
CASSRTDSTDTQYF
>.|TRBV5-1|few|TRBJ1-5
TGCGCCAGCAGTCCAGGGGAGAGTCCTAATCAGCCCCAGCATTTT
CASSPGESPNQPQHF
>.|TRBV5-4|few|TRBJ2-5
TGTGCCAGCAGCCGAGTTCCGGACGGGGGAGTGGAGACCCAGTACTTC
CASSRVPDGGVETQYF
>TRBD2|TRBV27|few|TRBJ2-7
TGTGCCAGCAGCCCGGGACTAGACCCCTACGAGCAGTACTTC
CASSPGLDPYEQYF
>.|TRBV7-9|.|TRBJ2-3
TGTGCCAGCAGCGAGGCGGGACTCCTCACAGATACGCAGTATTTT
CASSEAGLLTDTQYF